This is a list of T cell receptor beta chains from one sample in a study of response to subunit inactivated influenza vaccine. TCRdb passed the RT-PCR reads through MiXCR, listing each CDR3 protein once. The sample has 550,000 to 800,000 distinct CDR3 sequences; about 15% are singletons. The sequenced sample was PBMCs from blood, obtained less than 15 days before vaccination. The source of these receptors is a man aged 50 or older who received an inactivated influenza vaccine. CDR3s include the opening cysteine and the closing phenylalanine or tryptophan. The D gene is left open where the match is weak. Only part of the rows carry a size: once, few, many, or a class if the clone is expanded.

V gene,D gene,clone size,J gene,CDR3 DNA,CDR3 protein
TRBV20-1,NA,many,TRBJ2-7,TGCAGTGCGAACGAAGCGGACTACGAGCAGTACTTC,CSANEADYEQYF
TRBV3-1,NA,NA,TRBJ1-2,TGTGCCAGCAGCCAAGGGACGGTAAACTATGGCTACACCTTC,CASSQGTVNYGYTF
TRBV29-1,NA,few,TRBJ2-3,TGCAGCGTTGGATGGGGAACTAGCACAGATACGCAGTATTTT,CSVGWGTSTDTQYF
TRBV4-1,TRBD1,NA,TRBJ1-1,TGCGCCAGCAGCCGGGTCGACAGGGGAGTTGGAGCTTTCTTT,CASSRVDRGVGAFF
TRBV2,NA,NA,TRBJ2-1,TGTGCCAGCAGTGATCTGGCTAATGAGCAGTTCTTC,CASSDLANEQFF
TRBV7-8,TRBD1,NA,TRBJ1-1,TGTGCCAGCAGCTTAGGGACAGGGGGAAGTTCTGAAGCTTTCTTT,CASSLGTGGSSEAFF
TRBV29-1,NA,few,TRBJ2-3,TGCAGCGTTGAAGATCACGGGCGAGGGGAGTATTTT,CSVEDHGRGEYF
TRBV20-1,NA,few,TRBJ2-7,TGCAGTGCTAGGGCATACTACGAGCAGTACTTC,CSARAYYEQYF
TRBV5-1,NA,NA,TRBJ1-4,TGCGCCAGCAGCTTGCAGGGCGGGGGAGCTAATGAAAAACTGTTTTTT,CASSLQGGGANEKLFF
TRBV5-6,NA,many,TRBJ2-3,TGTGCCAGCAGCTTACGCAGTAGGAGCACAGATACGCAGTATTTT,CASSLRSRSTDTQYF
TRBV27,NA,NA,TRBJ1-4,TGTGCCAGCAGTGCATCCAGGGGAACTAATGAAAAACTGTTTTTT,CASSASRGTNEKLFF
TRBV7-2,TRBD2,NA,TRBJ2-1,TGTGCCAGCAGCTTAGCACCGGGACTAGCGGGTAATGAGCAGTTCTTC,CASSLAPGLAGNEQFF
TRBV6-2/TRBV6-3,TRBD1,once,TRBJ2-7,TGTGCCAGCAGCGAGGCGGGACAGGGGTTCGACGAGCAGTACTTC,CASSEAGQGFDEQYF
TRBV7-2,NA,few,TRBJ2-1,TGTGCCAGCAGCCGTCGCGGTTTTGGGGCGGGGCAGTTCTTC,CASSRRGFGAGQFF
TRBV20-1,TRBD2,few,TRBJ2-3,TGCAGTGCCTTACGACTAGCGGGACCCACAGATACGCAGTATTTT,CSALRLAGPTDTQYF
TRBV20-1,NA,few,TRBJ1-1,TGCAGTGCTAGGGTAATGATTAAGGGAAACACTGAAGCTTTCTTT,CSARVMIKGNTEAFF
TRBV20-1,TRBD1,NA,TRBJ2-7,TGCAGTGCTAGAGATGGGGGACAGGGGGCCTACGAGCAGTACTTC,CSARDGGQGAYEQYF
TRBV12-3/TRBV12-4,NA,few,TRBJ1-5,TGTGCCAGCAGTTTAACCGGGATTCAGCCCCAGCATTTT,CASSLTGIQPQHF
TRBV20-1,NA,NA,TRBJ1-3,TGCAGTGCTAGAGTTAAGGGAGGGAGTCTCTCTGGAAACACCATATATTTT,CSARVKGGSLSGNTIYF
TRBV4-3,NA,NA,TRBJ2-5,TGCGCCAGCAGCCAAGTCGGCGAGGGTTGGGAGACCCAGTACTTC,CASSQVGEGWETQYF
TRBV28,TRBD1,many,TRBJ1-2,TGTGCCAGCAGTTTATCCTCAGACAGGGCTTACTATGGCTACACCTTC,CASSLSSDRAYYGYTF
TRBV20-1,NA,few,TRBJ2-5,TGCAGTGCTACTAGGACCGGAGAGACCCAGTACTTC,CSATRTGETQYF
TRBV5-1,NA,NA,TRBJ2-2,TGCGCCAGCAGCTTGGATTCCCACGCCACCGGGGAGCTGTTTTTT,CASSLDSHATGELFF
TRBV5-1,TRBD2,NA,TRBJ2-5,TGCGCCAGCACATGGACTAGCGGGGGGCCCCAAGAGACCCAGTACTTC,CASTWTSGGPQETQYF
TRBV4-3,NA,few,TRBJ1-2,TGCGCCAGCAGCCAAGATGGGGCGGCTGGCTACACCTTC,CASSQDGAAGYTF
TRBV7-2,NA,few,TRBJ2-7,TGTGCCAGCAGCTTCCCCGGGGGAGAGAGCTCCTACGAGCAGTACTTC,CASSFPGGESSYEQYF
TRBV11-1,NA,few,TRBJ2-7,TGTGCCAGCAGCTCGACACGACGAGAGCAGTACTTC,CASSSTRREQYF
TRBV7-8,TRBD2,few,TRBJ2-2,TGTGCCAGCAGCCCAGCGGGGGGGTCGAGGACCGGGGAGCTGTTTTTT,CASSPAGGSRTGELFF
TRBV4-2,NA,few,TRBJ2-7,TGTGCCAGCAGCCAAGGGGCCAACTCCTACGAGCAGTACTTC,CASSQGANSYEQYF
TRBV6-5,NA,few,TRBJ2-7,TGTGCCAGCAGTTACTCTGCAGGGCATAGCTCCTACGAGCAGTACTTC,CASSYSAGHSSYEQYF
TRBV5-1,TRBD2,many,TRBJ2-5,TGCGCCAGCAGCTTGGGGACTAGCGGGAAACAAGAGACCCAGTACTTC,CASSLGTSGKQETQYF
TRBV28,NA,few,TRBJ2-6,TGTGCCAGCAGTTTCAGAGGCTCTGGGGCCAACGTCCTGACTTTC,CASSFRGSGANVLTF
TRBV3-1,NA,many,TRBJ2-2,TGTGCCAGCAGCCAAGATCTTGGAGCTACCGGGGAGCTGTTTTTT,CASSQDLGATGELFF
TRBV5-6,NA,NA,TRBJ2-3,TGTGCCAGCAGCTTCTTCGGGGGCTTGGCAGATACGCAGTATTTT,CASSFFGGLADTQYF
TRBV7-9,NA,NA,TRBJ1-1,TGTGCCAGCAGCTTACCGGGACGGAAGAACACTGAAGCTTACTTT,CASSLPGRKNTEAYF
TRBV7-2,NA,many,TRBJ2-1,TGTGCCAGCAGCTCCCGTAGGGGAAGAGCCTACAATGAGCAGTTCTTC,CASSSRRGRAYNEQFF
TRBV13,NA,few,TRBJ2-3,TGTGCCAGCAGCTTAGGCCCGGAGCTTGCAGATACGCAGTATTTT,CASSLGPELADTQYF
TRBV2,NA,NA,TRBJ2-2,TGTGCCAGCAGTCGGGACGGGATAGACACCGGGGAGCTGTTTTTT,CASSRDGIDTGELFF
TRBV2,NA,few,TRBJ1-2,TGTGCCAGCAGTGAGGGGCGCTATGGCTACACCTTC,CASSEGRYGYTF
TRBV7-9,TRBD2,NA,TRBJ2-1,TGTGCCAGCAGCTTCGAAGCGGGGGCGAGCTCCTACAATGAGCAGTTCTTC,CASSFEAGASSYNEQFF
TRBV10-3,NA,few,TRBJ1-1,TGTGCCATTGGAGACAGGAAAATGAACACTGAAGCTTTCTTT,CAIGDRKMNTEAFF
TRBV2,NA,NA,TRBJ1-2,TGTGCCAGCAGTAGCGACGCAGGCTACGGCTACACCTTC,CASSSDAGYGYTF
TRBV30,NA,few,TRBJ2-2,TGTGCCTGGAGTGTTGTCTTCCCCCCCGGGGAGCTGTTTTTT,CAWSVVFPPGELFF
TRBV5-5,NA,NA,TRBJ1-3,TGTGCCAGCACCCTAACAGGGCCCGGAAACACCATATATTTT,CASTLTGPGNTIYF
TRBV6-2/TRBV6-3,TRBD1,NA,TRBJ1-5,TGTGCCAGCAGATCGCCGAACAGGGGGAAAAATCAGCCCCAGCATTTT,CASRSPNRGKNQPQHF
TRBV29-1,NA,many,TRBJ2-1,TGCAGCGTCGAACAATCCGGATCCACCTCAAAGCAGTTCTTC,CSVEQSGSTSKQFF
TRBV28,NA,few,TRBJ1-5,TGTGCCAGCAGTTTGGAGGCAGCCTTGGGCCAGCCCCAGCATTTT,CASSLEAALGQPQHF
TRBV27,TRBD1,NA,TRBJ1-5,TGTGCCAGCAGTAAAGGGACAGGGGGCAGGCAGCCCCAGCATTTT,CASSKGTGGRQPQHF
TRBV21-1,NA,NA,TRBJ2-1,TGTGCCAGTCGACTCCCCCCCCTAGCGGGAGGCACTAGCTCCTACAATGAGCAGTTCTTC,CASRLPPLAGGTSSYNEQFF
TRBV2,NA,few,TRBJ2-3,TGTGCCAGCAGTGAAGCAGGGGGAACGATTGGAACGCAGTATTTT,CASSEAGGTIGTQYF
TRBV27,TRBD1,few,TRBJ2-1,TGTGCCAGCAGTTTAGGCGCCGGGACAGCCTCCTACAATGAGCAGTTCTTC,CASSLGAGTASYNEQFF
TRBV11-2,NA,few,TRBJ2-7,TGTGCCAGCAGCTTAGCTGGCCAGGGGGGCCACGAGCAGTACTTC,CASSLAGQGGHEQYF
TRBV15,NA,few,TRBJ2-7,TGTGCCACAACCTCAGGGGAGGAGCAGTACTTC,CATTSGEEQYF
TRBV29-1,NA,few,TRBJ2-3,TGCAGCGTTGTCCCACAGGATGTGCAGTATTTT,CSVVPQDVQYF